This T cell receptor beta chain derives from a study of cytomegalovirus exposure and HLA in healthy donors (TCRdb year 2017). About the investigation overall: An earlier analysis of 587 of the donors reported 250 to 300 Gb of sequence data and 100 million to 140 million unique TCR beta sequences from 150 million to 200 million T cells. About 300 gigabases of sequencing data and around 80 million unique TCR sequences made up an early release that covered 640 HLA-typed donors. Of the 300 to 500 genotyped donors, less than 85% were placed in the genetic ancestry cluster associated with self-reported Caucasian donors. The aim of the study was to test whether cataloging public T cell receptors could identify signatures of past pathogen exposure. The study used immunosequencing to profile the T cell repertoires of several hundred subjects and linked those repertoires to cytomegalovirus serostatus. Along with the roughly 670-subject first cohort, a separate validation cohort of around 110 different subjects was used. High-throughput TCR immunosequencing, statistical association of individual TCRs with disease status, and machine learning were combined to predict cytomegalovirus infection status. A later analysis re-analyzed previously published TCR beta repertoires from roughly 630 donors and added high-resolution HLA genotyping to study TCR occurrence patterns. Rather than drawing on any new phenotypic data, the later analysis identified candidate immune exposures from TCR beta sequences and the way those sequences occurred across donors. To decide whether each TCR beta V gene segment behaved as functional or pseudogenic, an earlier analysis of fewer than 750 of the donors relied on high-throughput TCR beta sequencing. Donor age, sex, ethnicity and CMV serostatus were compiled together with the repertoire data. A later genetic analysis took genome-wide SNP genotypes for about three fifths of the 666 donors and used that subset as a discovery cohort. All discovery cohort repertoires had been generated on a single sequencing platform. Both class I and class II loci were covered by HLA typing, at four-digit resolution. Typing coverage varied by locus: about 620-630 donors for A, B, C, DRB1 and DQB1; 522 for DQA1; approximately 570 for DPA1; under 490 for DPB1. About five DR-DQ haplotypes were treated as single units for association and clustering because of strong linkage in the cohort. On average, around 240,000 unique TCR beta nucleotide sequences were sequenced per donor among more than 350 genotyped donors of the cohort, with roughly 18% of those sequences being non-productive. General findings and caveats noted by the study authors: The classifier was reported to diagnose cytomegalovirus status with high specificity and sensitivity in both the original and validation cohorts. Because some donors lacked HLA typing at each locus, the association tests relied only on the typed subset. In this cohort, only TCR beta chains were sequenced, and detectable features were limited by the absence of alpha or paired-chain data. The earlier analysis of 587 of the donors excluded approximately 17 rarely observed V segments, including chromosome 9 orphons, because counts were too low. In a later analysis, HLA-associated TCR beta chains were found to be more clonally expanded and to have lower generation probabilities than equally common non-associated chains. Linkage disequilibrium might explain the correlated functional status among segregating V segments, but an unknown experimental factor could not be excluded. In a later analysis, about 16,000 TCR beta sequences were associated with specific HLA alleles at a false discovery rate of 0.05. Roughly uniform sequencing depth across donors was assumed in presence/absence analyses, although this assumption may not hold. A further reported finding was that TCR beta sequences accurately predicted the HLA-A and HLA-B alleles for most subjects in the first cohort. In a later analysis, TCR association rates were found to vary across HLA loci, with the most associated TCRs seen for DRB1 alleles and the fewest for HLA-C alleles. It was suggested by the authors that the approach could potentially be generalized to other disease states and immunological phenotypes. A later genetic analysis reported fewer N-insertions in productive TCRs among donors in an Asian-associated ancestry cluster than the roughly 700-donor mean. While some public TCRs were present in many individuals, most TCR sequences turned up only very rarely across donors. An earlier analysis of several hundred of the donors showed that most TCR beta V segments appeared in productive rearrangements either about 87% or about 30% of the time, which broadly matched IMGT annotations. The 87-base-pair reads could not distinguish some IMGT-functional V segments, including TRBV6-2 and TRBV6-3, so those segments were excluded. According to a later analysis, parvovirus B19, influenza, CMV and Epstein-Barr virus appeared linked to several top co-occurrence clusters. In vitro tests confirmed that a few of the cytomegalovirus-associated TCR beta chains recognize cytomegalovirus antigens. A cluster of highly shared sequence variants was judged likely to represent a technical artifact of the sequencing pipeline. When HLA alleles, especially DR and DQ, strongly co-occurred, attributing TCR associations to individual alleles was difficult. A later genetic analysis associated a missense DCLRE1C variant with V-gene and J-gene trimming of TCR beta chains, and an independent cohort replicated the association. CMV serostatus was the only immune exposure information available for the cohort. A later analysis found that most CMV-associated TCR beta chains appeared HLA-restricted, with HLA associations seemingly driven largely by CMV exposure. A total of 164 TCR beta chains were listed by the study as associated with cytomegalovirus.

The cohort comprised several hundred healthy bone marrow donors. At the time of sampling, every cohort member was nominally healthy, though immune exposures that went unrecorded were likely present. The donor tested CMV seronegative, placing the donor among the 350 or so seronegative members of the cohort. A peripheral blood sample was provided by each donor, and peripheral blood mononuclear cells were used for TCR beta sequencing. Genomic DNA extraction from the blood cell samples was performed with the Qiagen DNeasy Blood Extraction Kit. Regarding this clone: The antigen it recognizes is unknown. Per-base qualities were not stored, and no clone one base away is much larger.

V trim: 2 bases; J trim: 5 bases; unmatched bases: 6. Measured from the cysteine to the phenylalanine, the CDR3 is 14 residues long. Only the CDR3 region is kept as DNA, spanning 42 bases read in frame from base 1. Reading the germline V gene gives CDR1 SGHRS and CDR2 YFSETQ. Libraries were prepared through the immunoSEQ multiplex PCR assay. For the multiplex PCR, a mixture combining 60 forward primers for TCR Vbeta segments and 13 reverse primers for TCR Jbeta segments was used. The CDR3 region of rearranged TCR beta genes was amplified from genomic DNA with a multiplex PCR assay. On the Illumina HiSeq System, the amplified TCR beta libraries were sequenced as 87-base-pair reads. As for the authors' bioinformatics: A later analysis tallied 70 million to 100 million unique TCR beta chains across the 550 to 850 repertoires, and around 12 million of those chains were shared by two or more donors. A nearest-neighbor algorithm error-corrected the raw reads and collapsed the reads into unique sequences, merging closely related sequences to remove PCR and sequencing errors. Alignment of CDR3 sequences to IMGT reference sequences was used to assign V, D and J gene segments. For a sequence to be retained, at least a six-nucleotide match to both a V gene segment and a J gene segment was required. A rearrangement was called productive if the CDR3 had no stop codons and remained in frame with V and J, and every other rearrangement was called non-productive. Following IMGT convention, CDR3 was defined as the stretch from the second conserved V-encoded cysteine to the conserved J-encoded phenylalanine. The earlier analysis of fewer than 700 of the donors excluded sequences that lacked an unambiguous match to a single V gene segment. An earlier analysis of fewer than 750 of the donors classified V segments as functional when productive rearrangements were above 56.7% and as segregating when the standard deviation between donors was above 5%. A statistical classification framework was developed to diagnose cytomegalovirus status using the catalog of TCR beta chain sequences. In a later analysis, TCR nucleotide sequences were compared against IMGT/GENE-DB human TR gene sequences so that V and J genes could be assigned. Using the TCRdist pipeline, a later analysis assigned CDR3 sequences along with most-parsimonious VDJ recombination scenarios. In a later analysis, each TCR beta chain was defined by its CDR3 amino acid sequence together with its V-gene family, and reads lacking a unique V-gene family were excluded. In a later analysis, around 650 highly shared, low-generation-probability nucleotide sequences were removed to address suspected cross-contamination and a sequencing artifact. A later analysis calculated a clonal expansion index for each public chain from normalized within-repertoire ranks of inferred template counts. In a later analysis, generation probabilities were computed with a VDJ recombination model fitted to out-of-frame rearrangements, and the resulting probabilities were checked against IGoR. In a later analysis, hypergeometric tests were used to score TCR-TCR, TCR-HLA and TCR-CMV co-occurrence, with a repertoire-size bias correction applied to TCR pairs. A later analysis estimated false discovery rates by permuting HLA or CMV assignments 20 times. In a later analysis, co-occurring TCRs were grouped using DBSCAN, with TCRdist sequence similarity added in when clustering inside HLA-allele-positive subsets. Repertoires with fewer than 30,000 or more than 120,000 public chains were left out of co-occurrence clustering, as were four to six repertoires with anomalous nucleotide sharing. Here the immuneACCESS table is served through TCRdb, limited to in-frame sequences with V and J called. Missing clones are a known gap in these copies; in checked studies unresolved V genes cover under half, and the rest lacks a known reason. V and J calls and clone size are copied from that table; D and trimming were computed from the DNA. This sample lists approximately 110,000 clones; about 70% were detected once. The ten largest make up roughly 0.9% of the sample.

The receptor was isolated from a woman aged 30 to 39 in good health and CMV-seronegative. The V and J genes are TRBV5-1 and TRBJ2-5, with 7 junctional bases fitting TRBD1. Specimen: PBMCs. In nucleotide form, the sequence is TGCGCCAGCAGCTTCACAGGGGTTGGGGAGACCCAGTACTTC. This encodes CASSFTGVGETQYF.